The 25 T cell receptor beta chains below come from one sample, sequenced in a study of shared clonotypes between healthy human individuals. TCRdb's table, derived via immunoSEQ multiplex PCR, lists solely in-frame clones and lacks some. Of approximately 440,000 clones in the sample, approximately 71% are singletons; the top ten hold 12%. Input material: PBMCs. The receptors stem from a woman aged 40 to 50 in good health. Some clones in this sample may be carry-over from other donors' samples.

The rearrangement uses TRBV7-2 and TRBJ2-3; 11 bases match TRBD2. Germline-derived CDR1 and CDR2 are SGHTA and FQGNSA. This CDR3 region has 16 residues. Trimming at V came to 0 bases and at J to 5 bases, leaving 4 bases not matched to a gene. CDR3 in DNA: TGTGCCAGCAGCTTAGCTACTAGCGGGAGAGGAGATACGCAGTATTTT. Its translation is CASSLATSGRGDTQYF.

J is TRBJ2-1 and V is TRBV4-2, with D maybe TRBD1 (5 bases). Looked up from germline, CDR1 is LGHNA and CDR2 is YNFKEQ. CDR3 length: 14 amino acids. Trimming took off 8 bases at V and 0 bases at J, with 11 bases between the two ends. The CDR3 DNA sequence: TGTGCCAGCGCACAGGTTAGCTCCTACAATGAGCAGTTCTTC. It specifies CASAQVSSYNEQFF.

The chain uses TRBV14 and TRBJ2-3; D may match TRBD1 or TRBD2 (5 bases each). V was pared by 4 bases and J by 6 bases, with 14 bases between. The length of the CDR3 is 14 residues. Germline V lookup: CDR1 SGHDN, CDR2 FVKESK. The CDR3 coding sequence is TGTGCCAGCAGCCCTTTCTGGGGGAAGGATACGCAGTATTTT. Translated, it gives CASSPFWGKDTQYF.

This chain joins TRBV7-6 and TRBJ2-2; 13 bases align to TRBD2. Germline V gene data show CDR1 as SGHVS and CDR2 as FNYEAQ. The CDR3 covers 15 residues. V lost 5 bases, J lost 10 bases, and 7 bases stayed unmatched. Here the CDR3 DNA reads TGTGCCAGCAGCCCACCGGGACTAGCGGGAACGGAGCTGTTTTTT. Protein: CASSPPGLAGTELFF.

This clone was detected many times. J is TRBJ1-4 and V is TRBV2; the D gene is possibly TRBD1 (5 bases). This CDR3 region has 15 residues. The V and J ends lost 7 bases and 2 bases respectively, with 14 bases between them. Germline V gene lookup returns CDR1 SNHLY and CDR2 FYNNEI. The CDR3 sequence: CASTLSGLTNEKLFF. CDR3 bases: TGTGCCAGCACTTTATCGGGACTCACTAATGAAAAACTGTTTTTT.

Worth noting for this clone: This may stem from a read error, because a much larger clone lies one nucleotide away. The V call is TRBV5-6, the J call TRBJ1-2; the match to TRBD1 covers 7 bases. From germline, CDR1 is SGHDT and CDR2 YYEEEE. Unmatched junction bases numbered 4, after V lost 4 bases and J lost 4 bases. The CDR3 is made up of 13 amino acids. The DNA for the CDR3 is TGTGCCAGCAGCCAAGGGGGCAGCTATGGCTACACCTTC. It yields the protein CASSQGGSYGYTF.

The chain carries TRBV6-1 and TRBJ1-4; 7 positions agree with TRBD1. The CDR3 sequence is 16 residues long. V lost 1 base and J lost 0; bases outside the gene matches: 2. Germline lookup yields CDR1 MNHNS and CDR2 SASEGT. CDR3 nucleotides: TGTGCCAGCAGTGAAGTCGGGACAGCAACTAATGAAAAACTGTTTTTT. It codes for CASSEVGTATNEKLFF.

This chain connects TRBV7-9 to TRBJ2-3; D not resolved. Trimming shortened V by 5 bases and J by 9 bases, and 21 bases separated the two germline ends. Looked up from germline, CDR1 is SEHNR and CDR2 is FQNEAQ (reference sequence). CDR3 length: 15 residues. CDR3 coding DNA: TGTGCCAGCAGCCCAAAACTCCGACTTGGGCGGACGCAGTATTTT. Translating gives CASSPKLRLGRTQYF. Drawing the rest from reference TRBV7-9 and TRBJ2-3, the complete variable domain is DTGVSQNPRHKITKRGQNVTFRCDPISEHNRLYWYRQTLGQGPEFLTYFQNEAQLEKSRLLSDRFSAERPKGSFSTLEIQRTEQGDSAMYLCASSPKLRLGRTQYFGPGTRLTVL.

Regarding this clone: This sample includes further DNA sequences coding for the same CDR3. This chain uses TRBV7-2 with TRBJ2-7; D is ambiguous. CDR1 and CDR2 (germline): SGHTA, FQGNSA. The ends were cut back, 1 base at V and 1 base at J, with 5 bases in the middle. This CDR3 spans 13 amino acids. DNA for the CDR3: TGTGCCAGCAGCTTAGGAGAATCCTACGAGCAGTACTTC. Protein sequence: CASSLGESYEQYF.

In regard to this clone: This likely reflects a read error, since a far larger clone is one base away. CDR3 sequence (DNA): TGTGCCAGCAGCACTAACTGGGACAGAAAGACCTTC. It codes for CASSTNWDRKTF. This chain links TRBV7-9 with TRBJ1-2; TRBD1 matches at 7 bases. CDR1 SEHNR and CDR2 FQNEAQ come from the germline V gene (reference sequence). With 5 bases clipped from V and 14 bases from J, the junction kept 11 bases outside the gene matches. The CDR3 contains 12 residues. The full variable domain, rest sourced from reference TRBV7-9 and TRBJ1-2, is DTGVSQNPRHKITKRGQNVTFRCDPISEHNRLYWYRQTLGQGPEFLTYFQNEAQLEKSRLLSDRFSAERPKGSFSTLEIQRTEQGDSAMYLCASSTNWDRKTFGSGTRLTVV.

The chain has TRBV27 and TRBJ2-7, with TRBD1 identical over 9 bases. Germline CDR1 MNHEY, CDR2 SMNVEV (reference sequence). Trimming at V came to 4 bases and at J to 3 bases, leaving 4 bases not matched to a gene. This CDR3 has 14 residues. The CDR3 nucleotides read TGTGCCAGCAGTTCCCCGGGACAGGGCTACGAGCAGTACTTC. It yields the protein CASSSPGQGYEQYF.

This clone came up many times. The sample contains more than one DNA sequence encoding this CDR3. The rearrangement uses TRBV29-1 and TRBJ1-4; no clear D. Trimming cost V 7 bases and J 3 bases, with 12 bases left between them. This CDR3 is built from 13 residues. The germline V gene has CDR1 SQVTM and CDR2 ANQGSEA. CDR3 sequence reads: CSACLDPNEKLFF. Here the CDR3 DNA reads TGCAGCGCCTGTTTGGACCCTAATGAAAAACTGTTTTTT.

The chain carries TRBV28 and TRBJ1-5; 9 positions match TRBD1. Trimming removed 7 bases from V and 7 bases from J; junction bases left unmatched: 8. The CDR3 covers 14 residues. CDR1 is MDHEN, CDR2 SYDVKM, per germline. Written as DNA, the CDR3 is TGTGCCAGCACCACGGACAGGGGAAGGCAGCCCCAGCATTTT. Translating gives CASTTDRGRQPQHF.

V gene TRBV7-2 combines with J gene TRBJ2-1; 10 nucleotides agree with TRBD2. This CDR3 comprises 17 residues. With V trimmed by 4 bases and J by 9 bases, 15 bases remained unmatched. The germline V gene encodes CDR1 SGHTA and CDR2 FQGNSA. The CDR3: CASSSSGLAGGLSEQFF. The DNA of the CDR3 is TGTGCCAGCAGCTCCTCAGGGTTAGCGGGAGGTCTCTCTGAGCAGTTCTTC. Supplemented by reference TRBV7-2 and TRBJ2-1, the full variable domain reads GAGVSQSPSNKVTEKGKDVELRCDPISGHTALYWYRQSLGQGLEFLIYFQGNSAPDKSGLPSDRFSAERTGGSVSTLTIQRTQQEDSAVYLCASSSSGLAGGLSEQFFGPGTRLTVL.

The chain is built from TRBV10-3 and TRBJ2-7, with 9 bases that match TRBD2. Trimming at V came to 7 bases and at J to 5 bases, leaving 3 bases not matched to a gene. This CDR3 has 12 residues. Germline CDR1 reads ENHRY; CDR2 reads SYGVKD. The chain's CDR3 is CAIKGTSHEQYF. The CDR3 nucleotides read TGTGCCATCAAGGGGACTAGCCACGAGCAGTACTTC.

The V gene is TRBV19, the J gene TRBJ1-1, with TRBD1 matching 10 bases. The CDR3 sequence is 15 residues long. Germline V CDR1 and CDR2: LNHDA, SQIVND (reference sequence). After removal of 6 bases from V and 4 bases from J, the junction contained 8 bases not matched to a gene. The CDR3 loop reads CASRRQGALRTEAFF. In DNA, the CDR3 is TGTGCCAGTAGGCGACAGGGGGCGCTTCGCACTGAAGCTTTCTTT.

The V call is TRBV12-5, the J call TRBJ2-3; 10 positions agree with TRBD1. CDR3 length: 14 residues. Germline V gives CDR1 LGHNT, CDR2 FRNRAP. V trimming: 1 base; J trimming: 6 bases; junction bases outside the gene matches: 1. For the CDR3, the DNA is TGTGCTAGTGGTTTGGGACAGGGGGCGGATACGCAGTATTTT. This encodes CASGLGQGADTQYF.

On this clone itself: This specimen includes other DNA sequences encoding the same CDR3. The rearrangement joins TRBV18 to TRBJ1-1; D ambiguous. The CDR3 is made up of 13 amino acids. With 0 bases removed from V and 1 base from J, the gap between germline ends came to 3 bases. Germline values: CDR1 KGHSH, CDR2 LQKENI. CDR3 sequence reads: CASSPPENTEAFF. Written as DNA, the CDR3 is TGTGCCAGCTCACCACCTGAGAACACTGAAGCTTTCTTT. Based on the CDR3 plus reference TRBV18 and TRBJ1-1, the full variable domain is NAGVMQNPRHLVRRRGQEARLRCSPMKGHSHVYWYRQLPEEGLKFMVYLQKENIIDESGMPKERFSAEFPKEGPSILRIQQVVRGDSAAYFCASSPPENTEAFFGQGTRLTVV.

A note on this clone: A read error likely explains this, since a far larger clone differs by one base. Other DNA sequences of this sample code for an identical CDR3. V is TRBV30 and J is TRBJ1-1; no definite D call. CDR3 length: 10 residues. Trimming stripped 3 bases from V and 10 bases from J, with 9 bases between. In germline, CDR1 is GTSNPN, CDR2 SVGIG (reference sequence). The CDR3 spells CAWSTPSAFF. The CDR3 nucleotides are TGTGCCTGGAGCACCCCCTCAGCTTTCTTT.

This clone was detected a few times. The rearrangement uses TRBV7-9 and TRBJ2-5; D possibly corresponds to TRBD1 (5 bases). Germline V gene data show CDR1 as SEHNR and CDR2 as FQNEAQ (reference sequence). This CDR3 has 13 residues. The germline V and J ends were trimmed by 4 bases and 4 bases, with 10 bases remaining between them. The CDR3 DNA is TGTGCCAGCAGCTACCTTAGGGGAGAGACCCAGTACTTC. It yields the protein CASSYLRGETQYF.

V gene TRBV7-3 combines with J gene TRBJ1-1; 8 nucleotides agree with TRBD1. V trimming: 6 bases; J trimming: 1 base; junction bases outside the gene matches: 7. This CDR3 is 15 amino acids long. Per germline, CDR1 SGHTA and CDR2 FQGTGA. The CDR3 DNA reads as TGTGCCAGCAGATTGGACAGGGCGGGGAACACTGAAGCTTTCTTT. Translation: CASRLDRAGNTEAFF.

Of note for this clone: The same CDR3 also results from other DNA sequences found in this sample. The chain has TRBV7-3 and TRBJ2-5; 11 positions agree with TRBD2. V was pared by 2 bases and J by 4 bases, with 0 bases of the junction left unmatched. Germline V gives CDR1 SGHTA, CDR2 FQGTGA. This CDR3 has 14 amino acids. For the CDR3, the DNA is TGTGCCAGCAGCTTAGGACTAGCGGGAGAGACCCAGTACTTC. Translated, it gives CASSLGLAGETQYF.

Comment on this clone: The junction does not match germline at one end; this may be a read error. The chain is built from TRBV2 and TRBJ1-5; TRBD1 agrees at 9 bases. Germline CDR1 reads SNHLY; CDR2 reads FYNNEI. This CDR3 has 16 amino acids. The CDR3 here is CASSDQGQGSDQPQHF. CDR3 sequence (DNA): TGTGCCAGCAGTGACCAGGGACAGGGTAGCGATCAGCCCCAGCATTTT.

The rearrangement joins TRBV18 to TRBJ2-7; 11 nucleotides agree with TRBD2. Germline V gives CDR1 KGHSH, CDR2 LQKENI. The CDR3 has 16 residues. V was clipped by 2 bases and J by 5 bases; unmatched bases: 8. CDR3 nucleotide sequence: TGTGCCAGCTCACCATGGGGTAGCGGGAGGGCCAACGAGCAGTACTTC. Protein product: CASSPWGSGRANEQYF.

The rearrangement links TRBV18 to TRBJ2-6, with D tentatively TRBD2 (5 bases). The CDR3 loop spans 18 amino acids. CDR1 is KGHSH, CDR2 LQKENI, per germline. Trimming took 3 bases from V and 1 from J, leaving 16 bases between them. The CDR3 DNA sequence: TGTGCCAGCTCACCTATGAGGGCAATAGTGTCTGGGGCCAACGTCCTGACTTTC. It is translated as CASSPMRAIVSGANVLTF.